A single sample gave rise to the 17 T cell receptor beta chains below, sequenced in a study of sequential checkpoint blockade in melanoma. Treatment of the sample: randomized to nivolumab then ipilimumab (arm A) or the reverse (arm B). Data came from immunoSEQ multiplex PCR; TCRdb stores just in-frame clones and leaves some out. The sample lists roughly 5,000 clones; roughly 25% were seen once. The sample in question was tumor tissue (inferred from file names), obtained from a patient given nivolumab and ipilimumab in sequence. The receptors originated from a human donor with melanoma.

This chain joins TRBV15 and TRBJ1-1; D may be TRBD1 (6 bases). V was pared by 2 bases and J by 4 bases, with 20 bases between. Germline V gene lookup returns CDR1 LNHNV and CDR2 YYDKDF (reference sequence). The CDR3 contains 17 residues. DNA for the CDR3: TGTGCCACCAGCAGAATGGGGCGGGGGGGCGTCGGCACTGAAGCTTTCTTT. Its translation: CATSRMGRGGVGTEAFF.

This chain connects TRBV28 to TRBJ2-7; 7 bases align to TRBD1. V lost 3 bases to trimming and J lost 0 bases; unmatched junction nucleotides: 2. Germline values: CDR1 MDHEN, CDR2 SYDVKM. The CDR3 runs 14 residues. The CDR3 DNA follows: TGTGCCAGCAGTTTCTGGGACAGCTCCTACGAGCAGTACTTC. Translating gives CASSFWDSSYEQYF.

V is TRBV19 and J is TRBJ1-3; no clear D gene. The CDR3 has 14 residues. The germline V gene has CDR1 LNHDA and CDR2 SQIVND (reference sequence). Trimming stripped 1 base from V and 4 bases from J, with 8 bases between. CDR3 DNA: TGTGCCAGTAGTATAGGCGGCGGAGGAAACACCATATATTTT. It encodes CASSIGGGGNTIYF.

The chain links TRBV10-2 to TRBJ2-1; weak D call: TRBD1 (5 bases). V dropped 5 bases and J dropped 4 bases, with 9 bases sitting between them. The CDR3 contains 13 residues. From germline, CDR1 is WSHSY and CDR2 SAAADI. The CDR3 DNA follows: TGCGCCAGCAGTCTCGACAGATACAATGAGCAGTTCTTC. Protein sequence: CASSLDRYNEQFF.

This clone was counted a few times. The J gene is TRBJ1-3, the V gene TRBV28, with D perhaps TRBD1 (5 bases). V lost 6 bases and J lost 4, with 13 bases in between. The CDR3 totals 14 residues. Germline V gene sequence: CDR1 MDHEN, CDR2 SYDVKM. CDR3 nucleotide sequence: TGTGCCAGCAGCCCCGGCAGGGCGGGAAACACCATATATTTT. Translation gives CASSPGRAGNTIYF.

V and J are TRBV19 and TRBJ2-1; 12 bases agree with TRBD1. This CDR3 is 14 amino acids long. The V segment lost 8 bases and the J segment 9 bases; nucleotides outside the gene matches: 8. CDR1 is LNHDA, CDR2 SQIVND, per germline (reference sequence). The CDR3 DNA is TGTGCCAGTGGCCGGGACAGGGGGCAGGGTGAGCAGTTCTTC. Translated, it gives CASGRDRGQGEQFF.

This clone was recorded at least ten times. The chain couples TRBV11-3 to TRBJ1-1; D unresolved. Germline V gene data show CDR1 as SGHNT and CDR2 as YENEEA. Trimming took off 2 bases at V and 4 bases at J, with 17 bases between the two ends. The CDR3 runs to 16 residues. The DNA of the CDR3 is TGTGCCAGCAGCTTATCAGCCTCTAAAAGACTCACTGAAGCTTTCTTT. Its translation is CASSLSASKRLTEAFF.

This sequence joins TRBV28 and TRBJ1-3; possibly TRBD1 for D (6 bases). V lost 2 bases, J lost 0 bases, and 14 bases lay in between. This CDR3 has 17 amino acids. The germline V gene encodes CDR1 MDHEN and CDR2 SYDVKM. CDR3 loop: CASSLGGQLLSGNTIYF. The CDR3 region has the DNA TGTGCCAGCAGTTTAGGGGGGCAGCTCCTCTCTGGAAACACCATATATTTT. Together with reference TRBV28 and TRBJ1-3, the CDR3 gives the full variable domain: DVKVTQSSRYLVKRTGEKVFLECVQDMDHENMFWYRQDPGLGLRLIYFSYDVKMKEKGDIPEGYSVSREKKERFSLILESASTNQTSMYLCASSLGGQLLSGNTIYFGEGSWLTVV.

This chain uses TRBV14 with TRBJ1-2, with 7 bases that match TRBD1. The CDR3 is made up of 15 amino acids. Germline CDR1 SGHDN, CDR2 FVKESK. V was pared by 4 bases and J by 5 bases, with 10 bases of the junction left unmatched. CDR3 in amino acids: CASSPSRDSLYGYTF. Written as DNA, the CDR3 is TGTGCCAGCAGCCCGTCCCGGGACAGCCTGTATGGCTACACCTTC.

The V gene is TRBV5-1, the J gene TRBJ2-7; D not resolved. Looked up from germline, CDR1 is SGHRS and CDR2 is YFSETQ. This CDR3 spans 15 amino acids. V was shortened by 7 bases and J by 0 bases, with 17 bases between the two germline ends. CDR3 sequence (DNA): TGCGCCAGCTCCTTCAGAGCCCTCGGCTCCTACGAGCAGTACTTC. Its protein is CASSFRALGSYEQYF.

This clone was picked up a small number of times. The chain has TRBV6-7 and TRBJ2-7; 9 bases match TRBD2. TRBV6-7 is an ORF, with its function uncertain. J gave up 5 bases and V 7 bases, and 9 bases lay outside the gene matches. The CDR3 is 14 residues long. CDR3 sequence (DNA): TGTGCCAGCAACCGTAGCGGGAGTCACCACGAGCAGTACTTC. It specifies CASNRSGSHHEQYF.

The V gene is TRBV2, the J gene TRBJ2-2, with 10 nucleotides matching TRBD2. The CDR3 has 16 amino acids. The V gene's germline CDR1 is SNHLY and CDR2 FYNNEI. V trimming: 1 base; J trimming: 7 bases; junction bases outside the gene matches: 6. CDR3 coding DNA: TGTGCCAGCAGTGAAGTCCTAGCGGGAGCTCTCGGGGAGCTGTTTTTT. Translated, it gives CASSEVLAGALGELFF.

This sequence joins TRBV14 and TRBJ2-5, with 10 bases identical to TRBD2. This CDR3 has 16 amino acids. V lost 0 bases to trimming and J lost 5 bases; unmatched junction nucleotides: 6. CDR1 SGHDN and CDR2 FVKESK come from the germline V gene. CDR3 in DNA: TGTGCCAGCAGCCAAGATAGGACTAGCGGAGGGGAGACCCAGTACTTC. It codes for CASSQDRTSGGETQYF.

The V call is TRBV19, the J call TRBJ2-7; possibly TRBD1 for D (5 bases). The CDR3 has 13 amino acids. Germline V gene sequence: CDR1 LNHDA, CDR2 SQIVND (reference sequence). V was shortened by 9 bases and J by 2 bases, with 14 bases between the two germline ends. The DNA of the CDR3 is TGTGCCAGCTCGTGGGGCGATACCTACGAGCAGTACTTC. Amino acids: CASSWGDTYEQYF.

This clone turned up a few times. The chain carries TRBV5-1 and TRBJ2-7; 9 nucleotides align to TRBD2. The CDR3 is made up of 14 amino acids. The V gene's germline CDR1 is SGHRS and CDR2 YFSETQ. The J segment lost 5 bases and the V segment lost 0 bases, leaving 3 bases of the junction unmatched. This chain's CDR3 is CASSLGGRVHEQYF. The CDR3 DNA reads TGCGCCAGCAGCTTGGGCGGGAGGGTCCACGAGCAGTACTTC.

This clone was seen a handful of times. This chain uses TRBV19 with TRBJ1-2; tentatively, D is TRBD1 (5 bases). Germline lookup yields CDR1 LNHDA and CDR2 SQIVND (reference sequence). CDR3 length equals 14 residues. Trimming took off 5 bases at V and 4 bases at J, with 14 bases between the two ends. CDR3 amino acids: CASSPSGTFYGYTF. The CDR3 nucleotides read TGTGCCAGTAGTCCCTCAGGGACCTTCTATGGCTACACCTTC.

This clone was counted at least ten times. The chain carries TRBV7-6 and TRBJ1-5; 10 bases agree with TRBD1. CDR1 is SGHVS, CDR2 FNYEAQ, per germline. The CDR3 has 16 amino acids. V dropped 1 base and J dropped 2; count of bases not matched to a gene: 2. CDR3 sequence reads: CASSLGQGAGNQPQHF. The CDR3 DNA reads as TGTGCCAGCAGCTTAGGACAGGGGGCAGGCAATCAGCCCCAGCATTTT.